The present TCR beta chain was sequenced within a study of response to subunit inactivated influenza vaccine. This clonotype has only a few counts. What it binds is unknown. TCRdb re-called the RT-PCR reads with MiXCR, one entry per CDR3 protein. The sample consists of fewer than 750,000 distinct CDR3 sequences, around 13% of them appearing once. V dropped 0 bases and J dropped 2 bases, with 14 bases sitting between them. CDR1 and CDR2 (germline): MNHEY, SVGAGI. The CDR3 is 17 amino acids. Notes on the study in general: That few new T cells are recruited by each seasonal influenza vaccination was the authors' suggestion.

The rearrangement joins TRBV6-5 to TRBJ1-5; D ambiguous. The starting material was PBMCs from blood, obtained about 12 days after vaccination. This sequence was found in a man between 45 and 60 years old who received an inactivated influenza vaccine. The CDR3 DNA sequence: TGTGCCAGCAGTTACTCGGAGGTTATCGTCGGCAATCAGCCCCAGCATTTT. Residues: CASSYSEVIVGNQPQHF.